This TCR beta chain was captured in a study of vaccination and CD4 T cells after COVID-19. Looking at the study overall: Overlapping peptides of the spike proteins of SARS-CoV-2, HCoV-NL63, HCoV-OC43 and HCoV-229E were used for cell stimulation.

The treatment denotes: roughly ten-day PBMC culture with coronavirus spike peptide pools or control peptides (ViraFEST assay). Via ViraFEST, peptide pools expanded antigen-specific T cells before TCR sequencing. IL-2 (approximately 10 IU/ml) and peptide pools (about 10 ug/ml) were added to cultures of two million PBMCs per well. Deletions cut 8 bases from V and 4 bases from J, with 15 bases between. This CDR3 is built from 13 residues. In the case of this clonotype: What it recognizes is unknown.

The study sequenced cultured CD4+ T cell DNA using the Oncomine TCR Beta short-read assay. MiXCR, run by TCRdb on the PCR reads, gives a single entry per CDR3 protein. The sample yields around 2,400 distinct CDR3 sequences, less than 40% seen once. V and J are TRBV12-3 or TRBV12-4 and TRBJ2-7; a weak D match, TRBD1 (5 bases). This sequence was found in a human donor who had recovered from COVID-19. Sequencing used CD4+ T cells from blood, cultured in vitro. The CDR3 is CASGASPVYEQYF. CDR3 bases: TGTGCCAGCGGGGCCTCCCCAGTTTACGAGCAGTACTTC.